A single count supports the clone carrying this T cell receptor beta chain. Its antigen is as yet unknown. The assay was immunoSEQ multiplex PCR, and TCRdb's table has in-frame clones only and misses some. This table has 35,000 to 55,000 clones, about 93% appearing once. This sample is drawn from a study of graft-versus-host responses after intestinal transplantation. Turning to the study itself: In this cohort, recipients had multivisceral, liver-intestinal, or isolated intestinal transplants. Points from the study as a whole: Recipient marrow showed GvH clones, some seen first in ileum or blood. Allografts carried high graft-versus-host to host-versus-graft clonal ratios in patients having graft-donor T cell macrochimerism.

V gave up 0 bases and J gave up 1 base, with 25 bases separating them. From germline, CDR1 is MGHRA and CDR2 YSYEKL. This CDR3 contains 20 residues. The chain uses TRBV4-1 and TRBJ2-7; tentatively, D is TRBD1 (5 bases). The source material was PBMCs, sampled 750 to 800 days after a first intestinal transplant, on the day of a second. This receptor was obtained from a human patient who received an intestinal transplant, so some T cells may come from the graft donor. CDR3 bases: TGCGCCAGCAGCCAAGATCCGCCAGGGCGGTATCGAATTGTTTCCTACGAGCAGTACTTC. It specifies CASSQDPPGRYRIVSYEQYF.